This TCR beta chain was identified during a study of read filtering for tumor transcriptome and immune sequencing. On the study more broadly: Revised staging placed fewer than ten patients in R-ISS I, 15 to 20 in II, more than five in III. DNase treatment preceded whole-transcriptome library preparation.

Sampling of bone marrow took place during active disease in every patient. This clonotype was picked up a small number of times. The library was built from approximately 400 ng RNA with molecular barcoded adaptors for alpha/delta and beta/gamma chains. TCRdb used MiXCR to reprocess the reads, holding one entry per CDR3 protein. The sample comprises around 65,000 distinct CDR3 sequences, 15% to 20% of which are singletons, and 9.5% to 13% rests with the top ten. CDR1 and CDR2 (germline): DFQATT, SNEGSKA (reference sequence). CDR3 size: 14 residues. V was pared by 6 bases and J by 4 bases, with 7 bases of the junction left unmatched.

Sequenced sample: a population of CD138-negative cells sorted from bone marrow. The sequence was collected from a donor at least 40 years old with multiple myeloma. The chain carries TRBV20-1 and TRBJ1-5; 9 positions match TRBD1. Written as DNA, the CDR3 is TGCAGTGCCGTACAGGGGGCGGTGAATCAGCCCCAGCATTTT. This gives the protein CSAVQGAVNQPQHF.